This T cell receptor beta chain was profiled in a study of shared clonotypes between healthy human individuals. Comment on this clone: Its target is unknown.

TCRdb's table, derived via immunoSEQ multiplex PCR, lists solely in-frame clones and lacks some. The repertoire consists of about 680,000 clones, with approximately 73% occurring once and the leading ten covering about 1.8%. Notes on the study in general: Rarefaction demonstrated incomplete sorted-subset sequencing despite large depth.

This CDR3 is built from 16 residues. Looked up from germline, CDR1 is SEHNR and CDR2 is FQNEAQ (reference sequence). The ends were cut back, 5 bases at V and 3 bases at J, with 16 bases in the middle. The chain employs TRBV7-9 and TRBJ1-4; perhaps TRBD1 as D (5 bases). This receptor was obtained from a woman aged 30 to 39 in good health. Sequenced sample: memory CD4+ T cells sorted from blood. Subset of the sample: CD45RA-negative fraction. The CDR3 bases are TGTGCCAGCAGCCCCGGAAGGGGCACACCTAATGAAAAACTGTTTTTT. This encodes CASSPGRGTPNEKLFF.